This T cell receptor beta chain was retrieved from a study of blood T cell repertoires in COVID-19. Looking at the study overall: Researchers got acute and convalescent COVID-19 samples from the United States, Italy and Spain.

Across about two dozen US areas, participants ranged in age from about 18 to 90 years. V shed 7 bases and J 1 base; nucleotides not matched to a gene: 9. The CDR3 extends over 16 amino acids. Looked up from germline, CDR1 is KGHDR and CDR2 is SFDVKD. This clone showed up just once. Study processing details: Reference gene primers were amplified, and this amplification served to estimate nucleated cell counts. TCRdb keeps only in-frame clones here, not all; method: immunoSEQ multiplex PCR. V and J calls and clone size are given by that table; D and trimming were obtained from the DNA. The sample lists about 480,000 clones, 85% to 90% occurring once.

The chain recombines TRBV24-1 with TRBJ1-1; 9 positions agree with TRBD1. Source material: PBMCs or T cells enriched from blood (not recorded which). This clonotype was sampled from a woman aged 35 to 49 who had recovered from COVID-19. The CDR3 region has the DNA TGTGCCACCAGAACTGGGGACAGGGCCCAGAACACTGAAGCTTTCTTT. This encodes CATRTGDRAQNTEAFF.